This TCR beta chain was recorded in a study of blood T cell repertoires in COVID-19. Germline CDR1 is LGHDT and CDR2 is YNNKEL (reference sequence). This CDR3 is built from 12 residues. Trimming left V 5 bases short and J 7 bases short, with 11 bases between. The table came from immunoSEQ multiplex PCR; TCRdb's copy has only in-frame clones and leaves some out. This table has 100,000 to 150,000 clones, 60% to 75% appearing once. What was sequenced was peripheral blood. The V gene is TRBV3-1 (or the pseudogene TRBV3-2), the J gene TRBJ1-1; maybe TRBD1 (6 bases). This clonotype originated in a woman aged 70-85 years with acute or convalescent COVID-19. In nucleotides, the CDR3 is TGTGCCAGCAGCTCAGGGGCAGGTGAAGCTTTCTTT. Translating it yields CASSSGAGEAFF.